The 4 T cell receptor beta chains below all came from one sample that was sequenced in a study of T cells after yellow fever vaccination. Each CDR3 protein is one row after TCRdb ran MiXCR on the 5' RACE reads. The table shows roughly 300,000 distinct CDR3 sequences, with about 6.9% occurring only once. Sample: PBMCs, taken more than 40 days after the first yellow fever vaccination. The source of these receptors is a man younger than 35 who received the YFV17D yellow fever vaccine.

In this sample, this clonotype turned up a few times. The J gene is TRBJ2-3, the V gene TRBV10-3; the D is unclear. The CDR3 covers 15 residues. Trimming shortened V by 4 bases and J by 0 bases, and 11 bases separated the two germline ends. Germline CDR1 and CDR2: ENHRY and SYGVKD. CDR3 nucleotide sequence: TGTGCCATCAGTGGAGGCGGAGCTAGCACAGATACGCAGTATTTT. This gives the protein CAISGGGASTDTQYF.

The rearrangement links TRBV4-3 to TRBJ2-7; no definite D call. Trimming took off 1 base at V and 0 bases at J, with 10 bases between the two ends. CDR1 is LGHNA and CDR2 is YSLEER in the germline V gene. This CDR3 spans 15 amino acids. DNA of the CDR3: TGCGCCAGCAGCCAAGCCGAGACGGGCTCCTACGAGCAGTACTTC. As protein: CASSQAETGSYEQYF.

This clonotype was observed a few times. The chain uses TRBV7-6 and TRBJ1-1; D not certain. CDR3 size: 17 residues. Germline V gene sequence: CDR1 SGHVS, CDR2 FNYEAQ. Trimming removed 5 bases from V and 3 bases from J, with 22 bases in between. CDR3 coding DNA: TGTGCCAGCAGCGAGGTAGGTCGCGTCCGTGTGGACACTGAAGCTTTCTTT. It is translated as CASSEVGRVRVDTEAFF.

This clonotype came up many times. V and J are TRBV11-2 and TRBJ2-2; 8 bases line up with TRBD1. The CDR3 is 15 amino acids. Germline CDR1 and CDR2: SGHAT and FQNNGV. Losses at the gene ends were 5 bases for V and 5 bases for J; bases not matched to a gene: 7. The CDR3, as DNA: TGTGCCAGCAGCAGGGAAGGGACAGGAACCGGGGAGCTGTTTTTT. Translated: CASSREGTGTGELFF.